Listed here are 5 T cell receptor beta chains from one sample, sequenced in a study of cytomegalovirus exposure and HLA in healthy donors. PCR employed 60 Vbeta and 13 Jbeta primers. Clones were read by immunoSEQ multiplex PCR, and TCRdb kept only the in-frame ones, dropping some. The sample contains over 85,000 clones, nearly 80% of which appear only once. The sample comprised PBMCs. These receptors originate from a woman aged 40 to 50 in good health and CMV-seronegative.

This clone turned up a few times. The chain recombines TRBV6-5 with TRBJ1-5; D possibly corresponds to TRBD1 (5 bases). CDR1 MNHEY and CDR2 SVGAGI come from the germline V gene. The CDR3 runs 15 residues. V dropped 5 bases and J dropped 4 bases, with 15 bases sitting between them. In DNA, the CDR3 is TGTGCCAGCAGTGCCCTGACGGGGGGTAATCAGCCCCAGCATTTT. Amino acids: CASSALTGGNQPQHF.

The chain has TRBV19 and TRBJ2-6; TRBD1 matches 8 bases. The V segment lost 7 bases and the J segment 0 bases; nucleotides outside the gene matches: 5. The CDR3 loop spans 16 amino acids. In germline, CDR1 is LNHDA, CDR2 SQIVND (reference sequence). CDR3 in amino acids: CASMGTGFSGANVLTF. The CDR3 DNA is TGTGCCAGTATGGGGACAGGTTTCTCTGGGGCCAACGTCCTGACTTTC.

The gene calls are TRBV14 and TRBJ2-1, with 13 positions matching TRBD2. Germline-derived CDR1 and CDR2 are SGHDN and FVKESK. Trimming removed 4 bases from V and 1 base from J; junction bases left unmatched: 7. This CDR3 comprises 18 residues. The CDR3, as DNA: TGTGCCAGCAGCCCGGGACTAGCGGGGAGATTTTCCTACAATGAGCAGTTCTTC. As protein: CASSPGLAGRFSYNEQFF.

V usage is TRBV4-3 and J usage is TRBJ2-5; D is perhaps TRBD2 (6 bases). Germline V gene lookup returns CDR1 LGHNA and CDR2 YSLEER. Deletions cut 0 bases from V and 5 bases from J, with 13 bases between. CDR3 size: 15 residues. The CDR3 sequence: CASSQDGGSWETQYF. The CDR3 nucleotides are TGCGCCAGCAGCCAAGATGGGGGGTCCTGGGAGACCCAGTACTTC.

This chain connects TRBV27 to TRBJ1-6; D is uncertain. Looked up from germline, CDR1 is MNHEY and CDR2 is SMNVEV (reference sequence). Trimming removed 5 bases at V and 13 bases at J, with 27 bases between. The CDR3 is made up of 17 amino acids. In nucleotides, the CDR3 is TGTGCCAGCAGTCCCTATAGCGGACCGGGTCGGTTACCGCCCCTCCACTTT. This encodes CASSPYSGPGRLPPLHF.